This TCR beta chain was obtained from a study of T cells in Graves' hyperthyroidism and ophthalmopathy. There were TCR beta CDR3 regions amplified from RNA transcripts. The HTBI primer set was used in a first-round RT-PCR of the TCR CDR3. TCRdb independently ran MiXCR on the multiplex PCR reads; one entry per CDR3 protein. The sample holds about 500,000 distinct CDR3 sequences, roughly a sixth seen once. This clonotype was observed at least ten times. With 5 bases clipped from V and 5 bases from J, the junction kept 15 bases outside the gene matches. The CDR3 totals 17 residues. Sequencing was performed on blood. This receptor was taken from a woman aged 18-29 years with Graves' ophthalmopathy. V is TRBV12-3 or TRBV12-4 and J is TRBJ2-1; TRBD2 aligns across 7 bases. This chain's CDR3 is CASSPPGSGVRNNEQFF. CDR3 DNA: TGTGCCAGCAGTCCCCCGGGGAGCGGGGTACGAAACAATGAGCAGTTCTTC.